A single sample gave rise to the 15 T cell receptor beta chains below, sequenced in a study of blood T cell repertoires in COVID-19. Only in-frame clones appear in the TCRdb table, and some are missing; sequencing was by immunoSEQ multiplex PCR. The sample records around 120,000 clones, about 85% being singletons. The sequencing input was peripheral blood. These receptors all come from a man older than 75 with acute or convalescent COVID-19.

This CDR3 is CASSTLAGGLSSYNEQFF. CDR3 bases: TGTGCCAGCAGTACTCTAGCGGGAGGCCTGAGCTCCTACAATGAGCAGTTCTTC. The chain links TRBV28 to TRBJ2-1; 11 bases line up with TRBD2. J was trimmed by 0 bases and V by 5 bases; bases with no gene match: 9. From germline, CDR1 is MDHEN and CDR2 SYDVKM. The CDR3 is 18 residues long.

This clone was seen a single time. The chain employs TRBV24-1 and TRBJ2-3, with 14 bases that match TRBD2. CDR1 and CDR2 from the germline V gene are KGHDR and SFDVKD. This CDR3 is built from 15 residues. V shed 7 bases, J shed 4 bases, and the junction held 3 bases outside the gene matches. The CDR3 nucleotides are TGTGCCACCAGCGGGACTAGCGGGGGCGCAGATACGCAGTATTTT. This translates into CATSGTSGGADTQYF.

This chain links TRBV6-1 with TRBJ1-6, with 8 bases that match TRBD1. The V gene's germline CDR1 is MNHNS and CDR2 SASEGT. There are 15 residues in the CDR3. V was pared by 2 bases and J by 7 bases, with 4 bases of the junction left unmatched. The CDR3 here is CASSESPGGNSPLHF. In nucleotides, the CDR3 is TGTGCCAGCAGTGAATCCCCAGGGGGCAATTCACCCCTCCACTTT.

This clone has a handful of counts. This chain joins TRBV6-5 and TRBJ1-1; a weak D match, TRBD1 (5 bases). This CDR3 comprises 15 residues. Germline V gene data show CDR1 as MNHEY and CDR2 as SVGAGI. V gave up 7 bases and J gave up 1 base, with 16 bases separating them. In nucleotides, the CDR3 is TGTGCCAGCAAGTATGCAGGGCGCGGGAACACTGAAGCTTTCTTT. Translated, it gives CASKYAGRGNTEAFF.

This clone was found once. The chain couples TRBV7-9 to TRBJ2-1; 8 nucleotides line up with TRBD2. V shed 1 base and J 10 bases; nucleotides not matched to a gene: 9. CDR3 size: 15 residues. Germline V CDR1 and CDR2: SEHNR, FQNEAQ (reference sequence). CDR3 DNA: TGTGCCAGCAGCTTAGAGGCGGGGGGCCCTCAAGAGCAGTTCTTC. Translating gives CASSLEAGGPQEQFF.

CDR3 loop: CASSQADSNQPQHF. CDR3 sequence (DNA): TGTGCCAGCAGCCAAGCAGATAGCAATCAGCCCCAGCATTTT. V and J are TRBV3-1 (or the pseudogene TRBV3-2) and TRBJ1-5; D is unclear. Germline CDR1 reads LGHDT; CDR2 reads YNNKEL (reference sequence). V lost 1 base, J lost 0 bases, and 4 bases lay in between. The length of the CDR3 is 14 residues.

The V call is TRBV7-9, the J call TRBJ2-1; 7 bases align to TRBD1. CDR1 and CDR2 (germline): SEHNR, FQNEAQ (reference sequence). The CDR3 is 15 residues long. V lost 4 bases to trimming and J lost 4 bases; unmatched junction nucleotides: 7. DNA for the CDR3: TGTGCCAGCAGCTCTAGCCCGGGACAGTACAATGAGCAGTTCTTC. It yields the protein CASSSSPGQYNEQFF.

The sample holds one count of this clone. In DNA form, the CDR3 reads TGTGCCAGCACGGGTCGGGTGAACACCGGGGAGCTGTTTTTT. This translates into CASTGRVNTGELFF. The chain links TRBV9 to TRBJ2-2; the D is unclear. The CDR3 is made up of 14 amino acids. CDR1 is SGDLS, CDR2 YYNGEE, per germline. Deletions cut 6 bases from V and 1 base from J, with 10 bases between.

This clone was counted only a few times. The chain has TRBV18 and TRBJ1-3; D not resolved. CDR3 size: 13 residues. V lost 6 bases and J 4 bases, leaving 10 bases between the germline ends. Looked up from germline, CDR1 is KGHSH and CDR2 is LQKENI. CDR3 DNA sequence: TGTGCCAGCTCCCCTGTCGGGGGAAACACCATATATTTT. Its translation is CASSPVGGNTIYF.

Only one count was recorded for this clone. The chain joins TRBV7-3 to TRBJ2-3, with 10 bases lining up with TRBD1. The junction had 11 bases not matched to a gene; V was cut back by 8 bases and J by 6 bases. Germline V gene data show CDR1 as SGHTA and CDR2 as FQGTGA. The CDR3 extends over 15 amino acids. The CDR3 here is CASAGGTGVRDTQYF. The DNA for the CDR3 is TGTGCCAGCGCGGGTGGGACAGGGGTGAGGGATACGCAGTATTTT.

This clone was seen once. Other DNA sequences in the sample encode the same CDR3. The rearrangement joins TRBV29-1 to TRBJ2-1, with a weak D call TRBD2 (5 bases). The CDR3 totals 13 residues. Germline assignment: CDR1 SQVTM and CDR2 ANQGSEA. With 1 base removed from V and 6 bases from J, the gap between germline ends came to 10 bases. The CDR3 coding sequence is TGCAGCGTTGAAGGTCTAGCCGGCAATGAGCAGTTCTTC. Protein sequence: CSVEGLAGNEQFF.

This rearrangement joins TRBV9 to TRBJ2-7, with D possibly being TRBD2 (6 bases). Germline assignment: CDR1 SGDLS and CDR2 YYNGEE. The V end was cut by 4 bases, the J end by 6 bases, with 20 bases between. This CDR3 has 15 amino acids. The CDR3 is CASSPMGGVRSEQYF. The CDR3 DNA reads as TGTGCCAGCAGCCCCATGGGGGGAGTCAGGAGCGAGCAGTACTTC.

The chain uses TRBV19 and TRBJ1-5; 10 bases are shared with TRBD1. V lost 4 bases to trimming and J lost 7 bases; unmatched junction nucleotides: 10. CDR3 size: 16 residues. Germline values: CDR1 LNHDA, CDR2 SQIVND (reference sequence). The CDR3 DNA reads as TGTGCCAGTAGTAAGCATGAGACAGGGGGCAGGCAGCCCCAGCATTTT. This gives the protein CASSKHETGGRQPQHF.

The chain combines TRBV7-3 with TRBJ2-1; weak D call: TRBD2 (5 bases). Germline CDR1 and CDR2: SGHTA and FQGTGA. V was clipped by 2 bases and J by 4 bases, with 12 bases between them. The CDR3 is made up of 15 amino acids. CDR3 sequence (DNA): TGTGCCAGCAGCTTATCCCGGACTGATTACAATGAGCAGTTCTTC. Translated: CASSLSRTDYNEQFF. Full variable domain (rest looked up from reference TRBV7-3 and TRBJ2-1): GAGVSQTPSNKVTEKGKYVELRCDPISGHTALYWYRQSLGQGPEFLIYFQGTGAADDSGLPNDRFFAVRPEGSVSTLKIQRTERGDSAVYLCASSLSRTDYNEQFFGPGTRLTVL.

The rearrangement joins TRBV5-1 to TRBJ1-6; unclear D gene. Trimming cost V 0 bases and J 4 bases, with 11 bases left between them. CDR1 SGHRS and CDR2 YFSETQ come from the germline V gene. CDR3 length: 16 amino acids. CDR3 sequence: CASSLVVPEYNSPLHF. The CDR3 nucleotides are TGCGCCAGCAGCTTGGTTGTGCCAGAATATAATTCACCCCTCCACTTT. The whole variable domain, filled in from reference TRBV5-1 and TRBJ1-6, reads KAGVTQTPRYLIKTRGQQVTLSCSPISGHRSVSWYQQTPGQGLQFLFEYFSETQRNKGNFPGRFSGRQFSNSRSEMNVSTLELGDSALYLCASSLVVPEYNSPLHFGNGTRLTVT.